This is a list of T cell receptor beta chains from one sample in a study of OX40 agonist ivuxolimab in advanced cancers. Measured with immunoSEQ multiplex PCR; TCRdb has only the in-frame clones, and not every one. Of approximately 81,000 clones listed, 81% are singletons. Sample: CD4+ or CD8+ T cells sorted from blood, taken in a trial of the OX40 agonist ivuxolimab. These receptors all stem from an adult with an advanced solid tumor such as melanoma, head and neck, liver or kidney cancer. Each CDR3 is given with its conserved first and last residue. Fields, in order: J gene, V gene, D gene, clone size, CDR3 DNA, CDR3 protein. The D gene is left open where the match is weak. The listing skips clone size in some rows; elsewhere it reads once, few, many or a size class.

>TRBJ2-1|TRBV2|TRBD1|.
TGTGCCAGCAAAAGGGGATTTTTCTCCCTCGGACAGGCAACCCCGGCTTACAATGAGCAGTTCTTC
CASKRGFFSLGQATPAYNEQFF
>TRBJ2-7|TRBV5-1|TRBD1|.
TGCGCCAGCAGCACTCCGGGACAGATCTACGAGCAGTACTTC
CASSTPGQIYEQYF
>TRBJ1-4|TRBV4-1|TRBD1|.
TGCGCCAGCAGCCGAGACCGGGACAGGGTGAATGAAAAACTGTTTTTT
CASSRDRDRVNEKLFF
>TRBJ2-3|TRBV9|.|.
TGTGCCAGCAGCGAAAGGGCCTTGCAATGGTCTGGAGATACGCAGTATTTT
CASSERALQWSGDTQYF
>TRBJ2-1|TRBV4-3|.|.
TGCGCCAGCAGCCGAAGGAGGGGGAATGAGCAGTTCTTC
CASSRRRGNEQFF
>TRBJ2-5|TRBV4-2|.|.
TGTGCCAGCAGCGGCACAGACGGGACTCATAGGGGAGAGACCCAGTACTTC
CASSGTDGTHRGETQYF
>TRBJ2-4|TRBV6-4|.|few
TGTGCCAGCAGCCTACGGTCAGGGACGGGCAAAAACATTCAGTACTTC
CASSLRSGTGKNIQYF
>TRBJ2-3|TRBV10-3|TRBD2|.
TGTGCCATCAGTGATCTAGGACTAGCGGGAGATGGAGATACGCAGTATTTT
CAISDLGLAGDGDTQYF
>TRBJ1-1|TRBV19|.|.
TGTGCCAGTAGTGCGATCGGGATAAGGAGACTGAACACTGAAGCTTTCTTT
CASSAIGIRRLNTEAFF
>TRBJ2-7|TRBV11-2|.|.
TGTGCCAGCAGCTTAGTTCCCCAGGGGAGGTACGAGCAGTACTTC
CASSLVPQGRYEQYF
>TRBJ2-7|TRBV5-1|TRBD2|.
TGCGCCAGCAGCCTTCTACTAGCGGGAATGGGCCACGAGCAGTACTTC
CASSLLLAGMGHEQYF
>TRBJ2-5|TRBV18|.|.
TGTGCCAGCTCACCACAAGGATATCGAGAGACCCAGTACTTC
CASSPQGYRETQYF
>TRBJ1-1|TRBV30|.|.
TGTGCCTGGGAAACGAACACTGAAGCTTTCTTT
CAWETNTEAFF
>TRBJ1-1|TRBV6-5|TRBD1|.
TGTGCCAGCAGTTCCACAGGGGGGGGTGAAGCTTTCTTT
CASSSTGGGEAFF
>TRBJ2-3|TRBV4-2|.|.
TGTGCCAGCAGCCCAGGTAATCCGTGGTCAGATACGCAGTATTTT
CASSPGNPWSDTQYF
>TRBJ2-1|TRBV19|TRBD2|.
TGTGCCAGTAGTAGAAGAGACAGGGGTACTAGCGGGGTTAATGAGCAGTTCTTC
CASSRRDRGTSGVNEQFF
>TRBJ1-5|TRBV7-9|.|.
TGTGCCAGCAGCTTAGCGCCTCATCAGCCCCAGCATTTT
CASSLAPHQPQHF
>TRBJ1-2|TRBV6-4|.|.
TGTGCCAGCAAACGCCAAGTCCCCCCGAGGGGCTACACCTTC
CASKRQVPPRGYTF
>TRBJ2-1|TRBV5-5|.|.
TGTGCCAGCAACCAATACAATGAGCAGTTCTTC
CASNQYNEQFF
>TRBJ2-1|TRBV7-7|.|.
TGTGCCAGCAGCTTAGCGATCAGGGGCCATGAGCAGTTCTTC
CASSLAIRGHEQFF
>TRBJ2-7|TRBV9|TRBD2|.
TGTGCCAGCAGCGCCAACCCCAGACTAGCGGGAGTATACGAGCAGTACTTC
CASSANPRLAGVYEQYF
>TRBJ1-6|TRBV11-2|.|.
TGTGCCAGCAGCTTATTCGACCTTCCACCCCTCCACTTT
CASSLFDLPPLHF
>TRBJ2-7|TRBV7-2|.|few
TGTGCCAGCAGCCCGACAGGAACCTACGAGCAGTACTTC
CASSPTGTYEQYF
>TRBJ2-7|TRBV27|.|.
TGTGCCAGCAGTCCCGGCACAGGGAGTAGCGCCTACGAGCAGTACTTC
CASSPGTGSSAYEQYF
>TRBJ2-7|TRBV6-5|.|few
TGTGCCAGCAGCAGATTCGACAGGAACGAGCAGTACTTC
CASSRFDRNEQYF
>TRBJ2-1|TRBV6-5|.|.
TGTGCCAGCAGTACCTACAATGAGCAGTTCTTC
CASSTYNEQFF
>TRBJ1-2|TRBV9|TRBD1|.
TGTGCCAGCAGCGTACTGTCCCGGGACAGGAACGAAGGGGGCTACACCTTC
CASSVLSRDRNEGGYTF
>TRBJ2-4|TRBV7-6|TRBD1|few
TGTGCCAGCAGCCCGGGACAGGGGATAAACATTCAGTACTTC
CASSPGQGINIQYF
>TRBJ1-2|TRBV10-3|TRBD1|.
TGTGCCAGCAGTTACCTTGACAGGGTCGATGGCTACACCTTC
CASSYLDRVDGYTF
>TRBJ2-7|TRBV5-4|TRBD2|.
TGTGCCAGCAGCGCGACTAGCGGGAGACCCGGGGGGTACGAGCAGTACTTC
CASSATSGRPGGYEQYF
>TRBJ1-1|TRBV6-5|.|.
TGTGCCAGCAGTTACTCCCCCCATGTGAACACTGAAGCTTTCTTT
CASSYSPHVNTEAFF
>TRBJ2-1|TRBV9|.|.
TGTGCCAGCAGCGTAGTCGGCAGGGGCCCGTATGAGCAGTTCTTC
CASSVVGRGPYEQFF
>TRBJ1-2|TRBV2|TRBD1|.
TGTGCCAGCAGCTGGACAGGGGCTCATGGCTACACCTTC
CASSWTGAHGYTF
>TRBJ2-5|TRBV7-8|.|once
TGTGCCAGCAGCCCCAGCTACCTCCGAGCCGAAGAGACCCAGTACTTC
CASSPSYLRAEETQYF
>TRBJ1-2|TRBV4-1|TRBD1|.
TGCGCCAGCAGCGAAGAGCCGCGGGACAGGGACCTCTATGGCTACACCTTC
CASSEEPRDRDLYGYTF
>TRBJ2-5|TRBV11-2|TRBD2|once
TGTGCCAGCAGCTTAACGGGGGGGTTAGAGACCCAGTACTTC
CASSLTGGLETQYF
>TRBJ2-7|TRBV30|.|.
TGTGCCTGGAGTGCTCAGTACTACGAGCAGTACTTC
CAWSAQYYEQYF
>TRBJ1-5|TRBV19|TRBD1|.
TGTGCCAGCCGGGACAGAAGCAATCAGCCCCAGCATTTT
CASRDRSNQPQHF
>TRBJ1-1|TRBV18|TRBD1|.
TGTGCCAGCTCACGTCCCGGGACAGGGACCACTGAAGCTTTCTTT
CASSRPGTGTTEAFF
>TRBJ2-5|TRBV11-3|TRBD1|.
TGTGCCAGCAGCTTGGGGGGACAGGGGACGGAGACCCAGTACTTC
CASSLGGQGTETQYF
>TRBJ1-1|TRBV18|.|few
TGTGCCAGCTCACCACTGCGACCGGAGAACACTGAAGCTTTCTTT
CASSPLRPENTEAFF
>TRBJ2-7|TRBV4-2|TRBD2|.
TGTGCCAGCAGCCGCGGGAGTAGAGGCGAGCAGTACTTC
CASSRGSRGEQYF
>TRBJ1-4|TRBV11-2|.|.
TGTGCCAGCAGCTTAAGTCCATCGTATGAAAAACTGTTTTTT
CASSLSPSYEKLFF
>TRBJ2-1|TRBV5-1|TRBD1|.
TGCGCCAGCAGCACGTTACCGGGACAGTCCTACAATGAGCAGTTCTTC
CASSTLPGQSYNEQFF
>TRBJ2-7|TRBV18|.|.
TGTGCCAGCTCACAAAGTGCGGATTCCTACGAGCAGTACTTC
CASSQSADSYEQYF
>TRBJ1-5|TRBV2|TRBD1|.
TGTGCCAGCAGCGACCGGACAGGGGGCAATCAGCCCCAGCATTTT
CASSDRTGGNQPQHF
>TRBJ2-5|TRBV5-4|TRBD2|.
TGTGCCAGCAGTTCTCCGGGACTAGCGGAAGAGACCCAGTACTTC
CASSSPGLAEETQYF
>TRBJ1-1|TRBV29-1|.|.
TGCAGCGTTCCGGAGGGGAACACTGAAGCTTTCTTT
CSVPEGNTEAFF
>TRBJ2-7|TRBV2|.|.
TGTGCCAGCCAGGACCCGGCGGACTACGAGCAGTACTTC
CASQDPADYEQYF
>TRBJ2-7|TRBV6-5|.|.
TGTGCCAGCAGCCCCACAGGGAATTCCTACGAGCAGTACTTC
CASSPTGNSYEQYF
>TRBJ1-1|TRBV4-1|.|.
TGCGCCAGCAGCCCAGAGGGGAGCGCGGTACTGGCTGAAGCTTTCTTT
CASSPEGSAVLAEAFF
>TRBJ2-1|TRBV7-2|.|.
TGTGCCAGCAGCGGTTGGAGGGAGTCTGAGCAGTTCTTC
CASSGWRESEQFF
>TRBJ1-5|TRBV6-5|TRBD1|.
TGTGCCAGCTACCCCGGACAGGCCCCCCCATTGACCCAGCATTTT
CASYPGQAPPLTQHF